This entry lists 20 T cell receptor beta chains sequenced from one sample in a study of tumor-infiltrating lymphocytes in primary liver carcinoma (dated by TCRdb to about 2017). RNA from unsorted whole blood was extracted with TRIzol reagent, and germline DNA was obtained with the DNeasy Blood & Tissue kit. The run used an Illumina HiSeq 2500. TCRbeta-specific cDNA was reverse-transcribed from around 500 ng total RNA using a constant-region primer and ProtoScript II reverse transcriptase. Construction of the TCRbeta libraries relied on three nested rounds of multiplex PCR, following a slightly modified ARM-PCR procedure. The first two PCR rounds used multiplex TRBV1-TRBV30 forward primers with a Cbeta reverse primer, each for approximately 10 cycles. TCRdb handled the public reads itself, with Q25 trimming in fastp and clone calling in MiXCR, and kept productive beta chains. Every entry covers one CDR3 protein and lists the most common genes and DNA from its rows. The sample table holds about 320,000 distinct CDR3 sequences, of which around 50% were seen once. The ten largest clones add up to 17% of the sample.

The sample taken for sequencing was peripheral blood. The origin of the receptors is a woman aged 25-40 years with primary liver carcinoma and hepatitis B virus infection.

This clonotype occurred a few times. Given a much more abundant clone one base away, this may be a read error. The V gene is TRBV12-3 or TRBV12-4, the J gene TRBJ2-1; D ambiguous. CDR3 length equals 11 residues. V gave up 5 bases and J gave up 10 bases, with 9 bases separating them. This CDR3 is CASSAWGEQFF. The CDR3 DNA sequence: TGTGCCAGCAGTGCCTGGGGAGAGCAGTTCTTC.

This rearrangement joins TRBV11-2 to TRBJ2-7; D is perhaps TRBD2 (5 bases). Germline V CDR1 and CDR2: SGHAT, FQNNGV. V gave up 6 bases and J gave up 12 bases, with 18 bases separating them. CDR3 size: 12 residues. The DNA of the CDR3 is TGTGCCAGCAGGAGAGAAAAATACGGACTGTACTTC. Amino acid sequence: CASRREKYGLYF.

Points on this clonotype: A much larger clone differs by one base, so this may be a read error. The CDR3 does not close with the conserved phenylalanine or tryptophan, likely indicating a read error. The CDR3 region has the DNA TGTGCCAGCAGCCCTGACAGGGGGCGCGGGGGCTACACCCTC. Residues: CASSPDRGRGGYTL. The genes are TRBV12-3 or TRBV12-4 and TRBJ1-2, with 10 bases fitting TRBD1. The junction had 9 bases not matched to a gene; V was cut back by 6 bases and J by 8 bases. The CDR3 covers 14 residues.

With regard to this clonotype: This CDR3 is missing its conserved last phenylalanine or tryptophan, likely due to a read error. CDR3 loop: CASSHTGTADTGELFL. CDR3 DNA sequence: TGTGCCAGCAGTCACACCGGGACAGCGGACACCGGGGAGCTGTTTTTA. The chain carries TRBV4-2 and TRBJ2-2; 7 bases align to TRBD1. Germline assignment: CDR1 LGHNA and CDR2 YNFKEQ. The CDR3 is 16 amino acids. V shed 6 bases, J shed 3 bases, and the junction held 10 bases outside the gene matches.

This clonotype was seen many times. This rearrangement joins TRBV11-2 to TRBJ1-1; D unclear. The CDR3 is 16 residues long. The V end was cut by 4 bases, the J end by 1 base, with 16 bases between. In germline, CDR1 is SGHAT, CDR2 FQNNGV. CDR3 nucleotide sequence: TGTGCCAGCAGCTCCTCTGGCAATGTCCGGAACACTGAAGCTTTCTTT. Translated: CASSSSGNVRNTEAFF.

On this clonotype: A junction end diverges from the germline sequence, so it may reflect a read error. The CDR3 protein is CTSSFGLTGEQYF. CDR3 coding DNA: TGTACCAGCAGTTTCGGGTTAACAGGAGAGCAGTACTTC. The gene calls are TRBV28 and TRBJ2-7; a possible D gene is TRBD1 (5 bases). The CDR3 length is 13 residues. Germline V gene lookup returns CDR1 MDHEN and CDR2 SYDVKM.

The sample holds many counts of this clonotype. The chain uses TRBV6-2 or TRBV6-3 and TRBJ2-1; a possible D gene is TRBD1 (6 bases). There are 15 residues in the CDR3. Germline values: CDR1 MNHEY, CDR2 SVGEGT. V gave up 5 bases and J gave up 0 bases, with 11 bases separating them. In DNA form, the CDR3 reads TGTGCCAGCAGTAACAACAGGGTCTCCTACAATGAGCAGTTCTTC. Its protein product is CASSNNRVSYNEQFF.

J is TRBJ2-1 and V is TRBV6-2 or TRBV6-3; 7 bases map to TRBD2. The junction had 9 bases not matched to a gene; V was cut back by 0 bases and J by 10 bases. CDR3 length: 15 amino acids. Germline CDR1 MNHEY, CDR2 SVGEGT. CDR3 coding DNA: TGTGCCAGCAGTTACTCGACAGCGGGAACTCGGGAGCAGTTCTTC. Protein: CASSYSTAGTREQFF.

This chain links TRBV7-9 with TRBJ2-2; no clear D gene. Germline V gene lookup returns CDR1 SEHNR and CDR2 FQNEAQ (reference sequence). There are 14 residues in the CDR3. Trimming shortened V by 9 bases and J by 8 bases, and 19 bases separated the two germline ends. CDR3 nucleotide sequence: TGTGCCAGTCATATGGCTACCTACCAGGGGGAGCTGTTTTTT. Its protein is CASHMATYQGELFF.

This clonotype occurred once. This rearrangement joins TRBV5-1 to TRBJ1-2; no definite D call. This CDR3 has 15 amino acids. The germline V and J ends were trimmed by 2 bases and 0 bases, with 11 bases remaining between them. The germline V gene encodes CDR1 SGHRS and CDR2 YFSETQ. The CDR3: CASSFSPGSNYGYTF. The CDR3 nucleotides read TGCGCCAGCAGCTTCTCCCCGGGGTCTAACTATGGCTACACCTTC. The full variable domain, rest sourced from reference TRBV5-1 and TRBJ1-2, is KAGVTQTPRYLIKTRGQQVTLSCSPISGHRSVSWYQQTPGQGLQFLFEYFSETQRNKGNFPGRFSGRQFSNSRSEMNVSTLELGDSALYLCASSFSPGSNYGYTFGSGTRLTVV.

The table lists this clonotype with many counts. CDR3 DNA sequence: TGTGCCAGCAGCTCTCGGACGGGGACCTACGAGCAGTACTTC. Translation gives CASSSRTGTYEQYF. The chain recombines TRBV11-1 with TRBJ2-7; a possible D gene is TRBD2 (5 bases). CDR1 SGHAT and CDR2 FQDESV come from the germline V gene (reference sequence). V shed 4 bases and J shed 2 bases, with 12 bases lying between them. This CDR3 is built from 14 residues.

Worth noting for this clonotype: The conserved phenylalanine or tryptophan normally closing the CDR3 is absent here, so this likely arose from a read error. Because the CDR3's place on the DNA is in doubt, the DNA is left out and the CDR3 is given as listed by TCRdb. The genes are TRBV11-2 and TRBJ1-5. Germline CDR1 and CDR2: SGHAT and FQNNGV. The CDR3 extends over 14 residues, inclusive of both ends. The CDR3 sequence: CASSLDLMDERQHS.

Turning to this clonotype: A clone one base away is much larger, so this may be a read error. The CDR3 bases are TGCGCCAGCAGCCAAGGAACTAGCAGGGGCAATGAGCAGTTCTTC. Translating gives CASSQGTSRGNEQFF. J is TRBJ2-1 and V is TRBV4-3; D is possibly TRBD1 or TRBD2 (6 bases each). Trimming took off 1 base at V and 6 bases at J, with 13 bases between the two ends. The CDR3 has 15 residues. Germline V gene data show CDR1 as LGHNA and CDR2 as YSLEER.

J is TRBJ2-3 and V is TRBV6-1; 13 bases align to TRBD2. Per the germline V gene, CDR1 is MNHNS and CDR2 is SASEGT. The CDR3 sequence is 16 residues long. V shed 6 bases, J shed 0 bases, and the junction held 3 bases outside the gene matches. The DNA for the CDR3 is TGTGCCAGCAGACGGACTAGCGGGGGTAGCACAGATACGCAGTATTTT. It yields the protein CASRRTSGGSTDTQYF.

This clonotype has only a few counts. A read error is likely, as this CDR3 ends without the conserved phenylalanine or tryptophan. This chain joins TRBV6-2 or TRBV6-3 and TRBJ1-5; D is uncertain. The CDR3 runs 15 residues. Trimming left V 0 bases short and J 8 bases short, with 14 bases between. The germline V gene has CDR1 MNHEY and CDR2 SVGEGT. CDR3 protein: CASSYSYTELKPQHY. The CDR3 DNA reads TGTGCCAGCAGTTACTCGTATACGGAGCTCAAGCCCCAGCATTAT.

Worth noting for this clonotype: The germline gene is not matched at one end of the junction; a read error may be the cause. The CDR3 loop is CASSFRNRVSEASF. CDR3 nucleotides: TGTGCCAGCAGTTTCCGCAACAGGGTGTCTGAAGCTTCCTTT. This chain uses TRBV12-3 or TRBV12-4 with TRBJ1-1; tentatively, D is TRBD1 (6 bases). This CDR3 contains 14 residues.

Concerning this clonotype: Its ends do not fully match the called genes, so a read error is possible. The chain joins TRBV28 to TRBJ2-1, with D perhaps TRBD1 (6 bases). This CDR3 has 12 amino acids. Germline-derived CDR1 and CDR2 are MDHEN and SYDVKM. The CDR3 sequence: CACSLGGNEQFF. The CDR3 coding sequence is TGTGCCTGCAGTTTAGGGGGCAATGAGCAGTTCTTC.

This clonotype showed up just once. Sequence at one end of the junction differs from germline and may be a read error. The chain joins TRBV4-2 to TRBJ2-1, with D possibly being TRBD1 or TRBD2 (5 bases each). CDR1 is LGHNA and CDR2 is YNFKEQ in the germline V gene. This CDR3 is built from 17 residues. The chain's CDR3 is CVSSQVGEPPFERKQFF. The DNA for the CDR3 is TGCGTCAGCAGCCAAGTAGGGGAGCCCCCATTCGAGAGAAAGCAGTTCTTC.

The rearrangement links TRBV28 to TRBJ2-7, with D unclear. The CDR3 has 13 residues. CDR1 and CDR2 (germline): MDHEN, SYDVKM. V lost 7 bases to trimming and J lost 0 bases, with 10 bases between them. CDR3 protein: CASNPEYSYEQYF. The CDR3 DNA reads as TGTGCCAGCAATCCCGAATACTCCTACGAGCAGTACTTC. Drawing the rest from reference TRBV28 and TRBJ2-7, the complete variable domain is DVKVTQSSRYLVKRTGEKVFLECVQDMDHENMFWYRQDPGLGLRLIYFSYDVKMKEKGDIPEGYSVSREKKERFSLILESASTNQTSMYLCASNPEYSYEQYFGPGTRLTVT.

CDR3 sequence reads: CASSDIGLAVEGGVAKNIQYF. The CDR3 coding sequence is TGCGCCAGCAGTGACATAGGACTAGCCGTTGAAGGCGGGGTAGCTAAAAACATTCAGTACTTC. V and J are TRBV10-2 and TRBJ2-4, with TRBD2 matching 8 bases. The CDR3 spans 21 residues. Trimming took 3 bases from V and 4 from J; bases not matched to a gene: 23. CDR1 is WSHSY, CDR2 SAAADI, per germline.